Listed below are T cell receptor beta chains from one sample, sequenced in a study of T cells expressing NK-cell markers. Following a re-call of the 5' RACE reads, TCRdb has one entry per CDR3 protein and lacks DNA. This sample's table has a few hundred thousand distinct CDR3 sequences. Sequencing was performed on blood T cells: a sorted CD56 or NKG2C T cell subset, CD4+ or CD8+ T cells, or bulk PBMC T cells (not recorded which). These receptors were obtained from a man aged 18 to 69 in good health. The CDR3 runs from the conserved cysteine through the conserved F or W.

TRBJ2-3	TRBV7-2	CASSSTSGGVSTQYF
TRBJ1-5	TRBV21-1	CASIRYYNQPQHF
TRBJ2-7	TRBV6-1	CASSEEARGSHEQYF
TRBJ2-1	TRBV2	CASRKDRGDYNEQFF
TRBJ1-1	TRBV5-5	CASSFGASQNTEAFF
TRBJ2-5	TRBV6-1	CASSERQGVSQETQYF
TRBJ1-2	TRBV28	CASSLVAPNYGYTF
TRBJ2-7	TRBV24-1	CATSDTPGPSYEQYF
TRBJ2-2	TRBV5-5	CASSLRSAHLGGELFF
TRBJ2-7	TRBV4-2	CASSRREGGGLAGGPAYEQYF
TRBJ1-6	TRBV27	CASSFRVVNNSPLHF
TRBJ2-2	TRBV11-2	CASILSGGTGELFF
TRBJ2-7	TRBV6-2/TRBV6-3	CASREDRPWEQYF
TRBJ1-4	TRBV21-1	CALHNPRVPNEKLFF
TRBJ2-3	TRBV20-1	CSAELRVTDTQYF
TRBJ2-5	TRBV29-1	CSVDGDGGARETQYF
TRBJ1-6	TRBV12-3/TRBV12-4	CASSRQGLVRNSPLHF
TRBJ2-7	TRBV4-1	CASSPRREGNYEQYF
TRBJ2-5	TRBV5-1	CASSGGNRGLQETQYF
TRBJ2-6	TRBV18	CASSPTRGTGANVLTF
TRBJ1-2	TRBV27	CASSSPQGRGYTF
TRBJ2-2	TRBV5-6	CASSLGGGSYTGELFF
TRBJ1-3	TRBV11-2	CASTSRTGQTHSGNTIYF
TRBJ2-7	TRBV6-5	CASSYDRAEAYEQYF
TRBJ2-5	TRBV3-1	CASSQDPSRGETQYF
TRBJ2-5	TRBV18	CASSLDSRETQYF
TRBJ1-3	TRBV2	CASSGGRFSGNTIYF
TRBJ2-3	TRBV7-8	CASSLEVREYTQYF
TRBJ1-2	TRBV12-3/TRBV12-4	CASSSQSFHGYTF
TRBJ2-1	TRBV2	CASSEDRGRVNEQFF
TRBJ1-5	TRBV28	CASRSPGQGSQPQHF
TRBJ2-2	TRBV6-2/TRBV6-3	CASSSPGLGRSGGELFF